The 26 T cell receptor beta chains below come from one sample, sequenced in a study of identical twins' blood T cells. In TCRdb, the 5' RACE reads were re-called with MiXCR into one record per CDR3 protein. The sample contains fewer than 450,000 distinct CDR3 sequences, roughly 30% of which appear only once. The sample taken for sequencing was PBMCs. The receptors shown here come from a woman between 18 and 55 years old in good health.

This clonotype was found a few times. The chain combines TRBV7-2 with TRBJ1-5; maybe TRBD1 (6 bases). The germline V gene encodes CDR1 SGHTA and CDR2 FQGNSA. V lost 5 bases to trimming and J lost 7 bases, with 12 bases between them. The CDR3 has 13 residues. The CDR3 sequence is CASSPEQGQPQHF. DNA of the CDR3: TGTGCCAGCAGCCCCGAACAGGGACAGCCCCAGCATTTT.

This clonotype was seen once. A read error is likely, as this CDR3 ends without the conserved phenylalanine or tryptophan. The J gene is TRBJ2-7, the V gene TRBV11-2; D uncertain. CDR3 length: 14 residues. In germline, CDR1 is SGHAT, CDR2 FQNNGV. Between the trimmed V and J ends, which lost 1 base and 4 bases, there was a span of 11 bases. CDR3 DNA: TGTGCCAGCAGCTTAGCCCAAGGCAAGTACGAGCAGTACCTC. It encodes CASSLAQGKYEQYL.

This clonotype was detected only a few times. The chain couples TRBV20-1 to TRBJ1-1; D is ambiguous. The CDR3 consists of 13 residues. CDR1 and CDR2 from the germline V gene are DFQATT and SNEGSKA (reference sequence). The V and J ends lost 3 bases and 0 bases respectively, with 8 bases between them. The CDR3 region is CSARPSLNTEAFF. The CDR3 bases are TGCAGTGCTAGGCCATCCCTGAACACTGAAGCTTTCTTT.

This clonotype was seen at least ten times. The chain has TRBV5-1 and TRBJ1-2; D remains unclear. CDR1 and CDR2 (germline): SGHRS, YFSETQ. This CDR3 contains 14 residues. V was pared by 1 base and J by 2 bases, with 9 bases between. Here the CDR3 reads CASSLTAANYGYTF. The CDR3 bases are TGCGCCAGCAGCTTGACGGCAGCAAACTATGGCTACACCTTC.

This clonotype was recorded a few times. The V and J genes are TRBV7-6 and TRBJ1-6; no definite D call. Trimming shortened V by 5 bases and J by 6 bases, and 14 bases separated the two germline ends. This CDR3 region has 15 residues. Germline V gives CDR1 SGHVS, CDR2 FNYEAQ. The CDR3 DNA reads TGTGCCAGCAGCCTGACAAAATCTTTTAATTCACCCCTCCACTTT. The encoded protein is CASSLTKSFNSPLHF.

This clonotype was observed a handful of times. The CDR3 DNA reads as TGTGCCACCTCAGAAAAGCAGGGCAATGAAAAACTGTTTTTT. This sequence encodes CATSEKQGNEKLFF. The rearrangement joins TRBV10-3 to TRBJ1-4, with D possibly matching TRBD1 (5 bases). The CDR3 length is 14 residues. Trimming shortened V by 10 bases and J by 5 bases, and 17 bases separated the two germline ends. Germline V lookup: CDR1 ENHRY, CDR2 SYGVKD.

The chain recombines TRBV7-9 with TRBJ2-7; tentatively, D is TRBD1 (6 bases). V lost 5 bases to trimming and J lost 2 bases, with 10 bases between them. The germline V gene has CDR1 SEHNR and CDR2 FQNEAQ (reference sequence). The CDR3 is 13 residues long. CDR3 in DNA: TGTGCCAGCAGCCCCTGGGACACCTACGAGCAGTACTTC. It specifies CASSPWDTYEQYF.

The chain employs TRBV18 and TRBJ2-2; D is perhaps TRBD1 (7 bases). This CDR3 has 16 amino acids. V shed 1 base and J shed 3 bases, with 12 bases lying between them. Looked up from germline, CDR1 is KGHSH and CDR2 is LQKENI. CDR3 sequence reads: CASSPLDREDTGELFF. CDR3 DNA: TGTGCCAGCTCACCACTAGACAGGGAGGACACCGGGGAGCTGTTTTTT.

The table lists this clonotype with many counts. The rearrangement links TRBV9 to TRBJ1-1; D gene unclear. The CDR3 consists of 14 residues. Germline CDR1 and CDR2: SGDLS and YYNGEE. V was pared by 0 bases and J by 0 bases, with 6 bases between. CDR3 bases: TGTGCCAGCAGCGTAGGCGGTATGAACACTGAAGCTTTCTTT. Amino acid sequence: CASSVGGMNTEAFF.

The DNA of the CDR3 is TGTGCCAGCAGCGGGGCCGCCCGGGAGACCCAGTACTTC. Amino acid sequence: CASSGAARETQYF. The rearrangement links TRBV11-2 to TRBJ2-5; possibly TRBD1 for D (5 bases). The V gene lost 5 bases and the J gene lost 5 bases, with 12 bases spanning the gap. The CDR3 spans 13 residues. Germline assignment: CDR1 SGHAT and CDR2 FQNNGV.

Concerning this clonotype itself: At one end the junction does not follow the germline gene, possibly because of a read error. This chain connects TRBV3-1 to TRBJ1-1; unclear D gene. This CDR3 has 12 residues. Germline CDR1 LGHDT, CDR2 YNNKEL (reference sequence). The CDR3 loop is CANSQIGREAFF. In nucleotides, the CDR3 is TGTGCCAACAGCCAAATTGGGAGGGAAGCTTTCTTT.

This clonotype was counted many times. The chain carries TRBV28 and TRBJ1-1, with TRBD1 matching 7 bases. Germline CDR1 and CDR2: MDHEN and SYDVKM. The V segment lost 4 bases and the J segment 4 bases; nucleotides outside the gene matches: 6. The CDR3 totals 14 residues. The CDR3 reads CASSSPGGGTEAFF. In nucleotides, the CDR3 is TGTGCCAGCAGTTCTCCAGGGGGAGGCACTGAAGCTTTCTTT.

This clonotype was counted only a few times. The chain joins TRBV19 to TRBJ1-3, with D uncertain. Germline V gives CDR1 LNHDA, CDR2 SQIVND (reference sequence). With 7 bases removed from V and 5 bases from J, the gap between germline ends came to 12 bases. This CDR3 is 13 amino acids long. CDR3 residues: CASMHMRRNTIYF. In nucleotides, the CDR3 is TGTGCCAGTATGCACATGCGGCGAAACACCATATATTTT. Combining the CDR3 with reference TRBV19 and TRBJ1-3 gives the whole variable domain DGGITQSPKYLFRKEGQNVTLSCEQNLNHDAMYWYRQDPGQGLRLIYYSQIVNDFQKGDIAEGYSVSREKKESFPLTVTSAQKNPTAFYLCASMHMRRNTIYFGEGSWLTVV.

Regarding this clonotype: Its ends do not fully match the called genes, so a read error is possible. The genes are TRBV6-1 and TRBJ1-2; the D gene is possibly TRBD1 (5 bases). CDR1 and CDR2 from the germline V gene are MNHNS and SASEGT. The CDR3 totals 13 residues. The chain's CDR3 is CASMRQSNYGHTF. The CDR3, as DNA: TGTGCCAGCATGCGACAGAGTAACTATGGCCACACCTTC.

This clonotype was seen repeatedly, ten times or more. The chain links TRBV7-9 to TRBJ1-5, with no clear D. Germline V lookup: CDR1 SEHNR, CDR2 FQNEAQ (reference sequence). The CDR3 loop spans 12 amino acids. Trimming removed 5 bases at V and 4 bases at J, with 6 bases between. CDR3 sequence (DNA): TGTGCCAGCAGCCGCCGAAATCAGCCCCAGCATTTT. It is translated as CASSRRNQPQHF.

This clonotype came up a few times. The chain couples TRBV5-1 to TRBJ2-3, with D hard to call. V lost 2 bases and J lost 1, with 8 bases in between. The germline V gene encodes CDR1 SGHRS and CDR2 YFSETQ. This CDR3 has 14 residues. The CDR3 region is CASSLERRTDTQYF. CDR3 bases: TGCGCCAGCAGCTTAGAACGGCGCACAGATACGCAGTATTTT.

The CDR3 loop is CASSPTGFCGYTF. CDR3 bases: TGTGCCAGCAGTCCGACAGGGTTCTGTGGCTACACCTTC. This chain uses TRBV12-3 or TRBV12-4 with TRBJ1-2, with 7 bases lining up with TRBD1. CDR3 length: 13 amino acids. V shed 5 bases, J shed 7 bases, and the junction held 7 bases outside the gene matches.

The chain carries TRBV7-2 and TRBJ2-3, with 9 nucleotides matching TRBD2. Per germline, CDR1 SGHTA and CDR2 FQGNSA. The length of the CDR3 is 16 residues. V shed 5 bases, J shed 0 bases, and the junction held 6 bases outside the gene matches. The CDR3 sequence is CASSTNSGRSTDTQYF. CDR3 in DNA: TGTGCCAGCAGCACAAATAGCGGGAGAAGCACAGATACGCAGTATTTT.

CDR3 bases: TGTGCCAGCTCAACATCCTTCACCGGGGAGCTGTTTTTT. Amino acid sequence: CASSTSFTGELFF. J is TRBJ2-2 and V is TRBV18; D gene unclear. Germline assignment: CDR1 KGHSH and CDR2 LQKENI. The CDR3 covers 13 residues. V dropped 5 bases and J dropped 4 bases, with 8 bases sitting between them. Filled out from reference TRBV18 and TRBJ2-2, the complete variable domain reads NAGVMQNPRHLVRRRGQEARLRCSPMKGHSHVYWYRQLPEEGLKFMVYLQKENIIDESGMPKERFSAEFPKEGPSILRIQQVVRGDSAAYFCASSTSFTGELFFGEGSRLTVL.

The table lists this clonotype with a few counts. The chain has TRBV12-5 and TRBJ1-5; perhaps TRBD1 as D (6 bases). The germline gives CDR1 LGHNT, CDR2 FRNRAP. The CDR3 covers 16 residues. The V and J ends lost 1 base and 3 bases respectively, with 13 bases between them. CDR3 residues: CASGLDREDSNQPQHF. The DNA for the CDR3 is TGTGCTAGTGGTTTGGACAGGGAGGATTCCAATCAGCCCCAGCATTTT.

In the case of this clonotype: Possible read error: a much larger clone is one base away. The J gene is TRBJ1-1, the V gene TRBV7-6; a possible D gene is TRBD1 (5 bases). This CDR3 comprises 14 residues. The V end lost 4 bases, the J end lost 1 base, and 10 bases lay between the germline ends. CDR1 is SGHVS and CDR2 is FNYEAQ in the germline V gene. DNA for the CDR3: TGTGCCAGCAGCTGGGTGGGGGGGAACACTGAAGCTTTCTTT. Residues: CASSWVGGNTEAFF.

The chain couples TRBV5-5 to TRBJ1-1, with a possible D match to TRBD1 (5 bases). Trimming removed 1 base at V and 1 base at J, with 11 bases between. Germline CDR1 and CDR2: SGHKS and YYEKEE (reference sequence). The CDR3 runs 15 residues. The CDR3 DNA follows: TGTGCCAGCAGCTTGAGGCCTCAGGGGAACACTGAAGCTTTCTTT. Its translation: CASSLRPQGNTEAFF.

There are a few counts of this clonotype. The chain links TRBV20-1 to TRBJ2-1; TRBD2 is a possible D gene (5 bases). In germline, CDR1 is DFQATT, CDR2 SNEGSKA (reference sequence). The CDR3 spans 15 residues. Trimming took off 4 bases at V and 7 bases at J, with 20 bases between the two ends. The CDR3 is CSATSKRDSMNEQFF. The CDR3 DNA reads TGCAGTGCTACCTCTAAGAGGGATAGTATGAATGAGCAGTTCTTC.

This clonotype showed up just a few times. The chain links TRBV9 to TRBJ2-3; D uncertain. Deletions cut 0 bases from V and 6 bases from J, with 8 bases between. Per germline, CDR1 SGDLS and CDR2 YYNGEE. The CDR3 is 13 amino acids. CDR3 nucleotides: TGTGCCAGCAGCGTAGAAACTCGGGATACGCAGTATTTT. It encodes CASSVETRDTQYF.

Remarks on this clonotype: This may be a read error: a much more frequent sequence differs by one nucleotide. The V call is TRBV5-6, the J call TRBJ2-1; tentatively, D is TRBD2 (5 bases). This CDR3 contains 13 residues. The V end was cut by 1 base, the J end by 9 bases, with 11 bases between. CDR1 is SGHDT, CDR2 YYEEEE, per germline. CDR3 DNA sequence: TGTGCCAGCAGCTTGAAACTAGTCTGTGAGCAGTTCTTC. Amino acid sequence: CASSLKLVCEQFF.

This sequence joins TRBV20-1 and TRBJ1-1; possible D gene TRBD1, 5 bases. CDR3 size: 13 residues. V was clipped by 0 bases and J by 5 bases, with 10 bases between them. The V gene's germline CDR1 is DFQATT and CDR2 SNEGSKA (reference sequence). The CDR3 is CSARDRETTEAFF. The DNA for the CDR3 is TGCAGTGCTAGAGACAGGGAGACAACTGAAGCTTTCTTT.